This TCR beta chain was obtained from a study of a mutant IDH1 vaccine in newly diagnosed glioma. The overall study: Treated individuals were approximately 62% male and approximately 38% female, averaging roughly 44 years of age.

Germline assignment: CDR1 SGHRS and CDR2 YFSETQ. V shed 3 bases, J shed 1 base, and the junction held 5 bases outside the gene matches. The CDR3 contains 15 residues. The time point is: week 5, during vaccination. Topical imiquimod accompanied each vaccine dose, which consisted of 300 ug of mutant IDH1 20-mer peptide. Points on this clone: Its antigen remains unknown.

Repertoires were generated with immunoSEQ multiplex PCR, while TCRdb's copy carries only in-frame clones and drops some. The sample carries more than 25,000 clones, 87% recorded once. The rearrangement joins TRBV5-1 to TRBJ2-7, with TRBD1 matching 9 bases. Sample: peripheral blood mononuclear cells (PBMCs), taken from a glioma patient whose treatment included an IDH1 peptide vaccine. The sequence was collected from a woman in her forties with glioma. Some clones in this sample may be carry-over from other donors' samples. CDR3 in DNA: TGCGCCAGCAGCTCCCGGGACAGGGTTTCCTACGAGCAGTACTTC. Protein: CASSSRDRVSYEQYF.